A single sample is the source of the 11 T cell receptor beta chains below, sequenced in a study of response to subunit inactivated influenza vaccine. One entry per CDR3 protein results from TCRdb running MiXCR on the RT-PCR reads. The top ten clones hold around 12% of a sample with hundreds of thousands of distinct CDR3 sequences, approximately 13% of them seen once. The sequenced sample was PBMCs from blood, obtained around seven weeks after vaccination. The receptors shown here come from a man between 50 and 59 years old who received an inactivated influenza vaccine.

The chain has TRBV7-9 and TRBJ1-1, with 8 bases identical to TRBD1. Trimming cost V 4 bases and J 1 base; bases outside gene matches: 8. Germline V CDR1 and CDR2: SEHNR, FQNEAQ (reference sequence). The CDR3 extends over 16 amino acids. CDR3 DNA: TGTGCCAGCAGCTCTCACAGGGGGAGACCGAACACTGAAGCTTTCTTT. It yields the protein CASSSHRGRPNTEAFF.

The chain carries TRBV6-5 and TRBJ2-6; D is ambiguous. Germline assignment: CDR1 MNHEY and CDR2 SVGAGI. This CDR3 spans 16 amino acids. V lost 2 bases, J lost 0 bases, and 8 bases lay in between. The CDR3 loop reads CASSYRPSSGANVLTF. CDR3 coding DNA: TGTGCCAGCAGTTACCGTCCAAGCTCTGGGGCCAACGTCCTGACTTTC.

The chain couples TRBV18 to TRBJ1-3; D not resolved. The CDR3 loop spans 19 amino acids. The V end was cut by 3 bases, the J end by 1 base, with 22 bases between. Germline CDR1 KGHSH, CDR2 LQKENI. DNA of the CDR3: TGTGCCAGCTCACCTTTTCCGATGGAGACGTCCATTTCTGGAAACACCATATATTTT. It encodes CASSPFPMETSISGNTIYF. The full variable domain, its missing parts supplied by reference TRBV18 and TRBJ1-3, is NAGVMQNPRHLVRRRGQEARLRCSPMKGHSHVYWYRQLPEEGLKFMVYLQKENIIDESGMPKERFSAEFPKEGPSILRIQQVVRGDSAAYFCASSPFPMETSISGNTIYFGEGSWLTVV.

The chain couples TRBV5-1 to TRBJ2-7, with D possibly matching TRBD2 (5 bases). V shed 2 bases and J shed 2 bases, with 11 bases lying between them. Germline V gene sequence: CDR1 SGHRS, CDR2 YFSETQ. The CDR3 covers 14 residues. The CDR3 DNA reads TGCGCCAGCAGCTTCCTTGACGGGGCCTACGAGCAGTACTTC. Protein: CASSFLDGAYEQYF.

The rearrangement joins TRBV11-2 to TRBJ2-7; 8 positions match TRBD2. The CDR3 has 15 amino acids. V dropped 5 bases and J dropped 3; count of bases not matched to a gene: 9. Per the germline V gene, CDR1 is SGHAT and CDR2 is FQNNGV. CDR3 in amino acids: CASSLSPGTSYEQYF. CDR3 bases: TGTGCCAGCAGCCTTTCACCCGGGACTAGCTACGAGCAGTACTTC.

There are a few counts of this clonotype. This sequence joins TRBV6-2 or TRBV6-3 and TRBJ1-1; D is possibly TRBD1 (5 bases). V lost 2 bases, J lost 4 bases, and 17 bases lay in between. The CDR3 extends over 16 amino acids. CDR1 MNHEY and CDR2 SVGEGT come from the germline V gene. CDR3: CASSYDWAGTITEAFF. The CDR3 region has the DNA TGTGCCAGCAGTTACGATTGGGCAGGGACGATCACTGAAGCTTTCTTT.

V and J are TRBV20-1 and TRBJ2-1; the match to TRBD1 covers 7 bases. There are 16 residues in the CDR3. V was pared by 3 bases and J by 0 bases, with 8 bases of the junction left unmatched. Germline assignment: CDR1 DFQATT and CDR2 SNEGSKA (reference sequence). This CDR3 is CSASISRGRSYNEQFF. The CDR3 region has the DNA TGCAGTGCTAGTATTTCTAGGGGGCGCTCCTACAATGAGCAGTTCTTC.

This clonotype was seen repeatedly, ten times or more. The chain recombines TRBV6-1 with TRBJ1-5; TRBD1 might be the D (5 bases). CDR1 is MNHNS, CDR2 SASEGT, per germline. V was clipped by 6 bases and J by 3 bases, with 12 bases between them. This CDR3 region has 14 residues. Here the CDR3 DNA reads TGTGCCAGCAGCCGGGACGGCACCAATCAGCCCCAGCATTTT. It translates to CASSRDGTNQPQHF.

This clonotype was seen many times. This sequence joins TRBV7-8 and TRBJ2-1; D could derive from TRBD1 or TRBD2 (5 bases each). Germline values: CDR1 SGHVS, CDR2 FQNEAQ. With 1 base removed from V and 1 base from J, the gap between germline ends came to 8 bases. The CDR3 length is 15 residues. The CDR3, as DNA: TGTGCCAGCAGCTTAGGAGGGGTGTCCTACAATGAGCAGTTCTTC. Its translation: CASSLGGVSYNEQFF. Using reference TRBV7-8 and TRBJ2-1 for the parts outside the CDR3, the full variable domain is GAGVSQSPRYKVAKRGQDVALRCDPISGHVSLFWYQQALGQGPEFLTYFQNEAQLDKSGLPSDRFFAERPEGSVSTLKIQRTQQEDSAVYLCASSLGGVSYNEQFFGPGTRLTVL.

This chain connects TRBV28 to TRBJ2-1; weak D call: TRBD2 (5 bases). This CDR3 is built from 16 residues. Germline loops: CDR1 MDHEN, CDR2 SYDVKM. V lost 7 bases and J lost 4, with 20 bases in between. As DNA, the CDR3 is TGTGCCAGCACCCCCCTGCGAGGGTCCGGGTACAATGAGCAGTTCTTC. This codes for CASTPLRGSGYNEQFF.

The chain has TRBV18 and TRBJ2-7; 7 bases are a match to TRBD1. Germline CDR1 and CDR2: KGHSH and LQKENI. J was trimmed by 5 bases and V by 4 bases; bases with no gene match: 14. The CDR3 is made up of 16 amino acids. The CDR3 DNA is TGTGCCAGCTCACGGATATGGACAGGCCAGGGTCACGAGCAGTACTTC. It translates to CASSRIWTGQGHEQYF.